This T cell receptor (beta chain) was identified during a study of shared clonotypes between healthy human individuals. Findings and caveats of the study: The represented genetic and exposure-history diversity was limited by the small number of donors.

Measured with immunoSEQ multiplex PCR; TCRdb has only the in-frame clones, and not every one. The profile shows about 480,000 clones, around 79% of them singletons. This clone appeared once. Its antigen is unidentified. Trimming took 6 bases from V and 4 from J, leaving 13 bases between them. Germline values: CDR1 MNHEY, CDR2 SMNVEV (reference sequence). The CDR3 consists of 14 residues. This TCR was sampled from a woman between 35 and 50 years old in good health. Some clones in this sample may be carry-over from other donors' samples. Material for sequencing was PBMCs. This chain connects TRBV27 to TRBJ2-1; D remains unclear. CDR3 region: CASRSLSWYNEQFF. CDR3 coding DNA: TGTGCCAGCAGATCACTTAGTTGGTACAATGAGCAGTTCTTC.